This T cell receptor beta chain derives from a study of T cells in Graves' hyperthyroidism and ophthalmopathy. Study observations and caveats: Through a model of 13 V-J features, ophthalmopathy was separated from stable hyperthyroidism. Among thyroid clonotypes expanded above 0.001, most also appeared in blood.

Investigators excluded patients with uncontrolled infection, other autoimmune disease, pregnancy or lactation. PBMCs were sourced from less than 13 ml fresh peripheral blood. This clonotype appeared many times. Its matching antigen is unknown. TCR beta CDR3 regions were amplified from RNA transcripts. Primed by the HTBI set, a first-round RT-PCR was run on the TCR CDR3. From the multiplex PCR reads, TCRdb called clonotypes with MiXCR, one entry per CDR3 protein. This table has about 610,000 distinct CDR3 sequences, approximately 15% appearing once. The receptor comes from a woman aged 35 to 49 with Graves' ophthalmopathy. Sequencing used blood.

CDR3 protein: CASSLGPDLQYEQYF. The CDR3 region has the DNA TGTGCCAGCAGCTTAGGCCCGGACTTGCAATACGAGCAGTACTTC. V usage is TRBV7-2 and J usage is TRBJ2-7, with D possibly being TRBD2 (5 bases). The V end was cut by 1 base, the J end by 4 bases, with 14 bases between. Germline V lookup: CDR1 SGHTA, CDR2 FQGNSA. The CDR3 extends over 15 amino acids.